What follows describes a single T cell receptor (beta chain). Sequence at one end of the junction differs from germline and may be a read error. This record belongs to a study of blood T cell repertoires in COVID-19. Across the study: The cDNA or gDNA used as material had been derived from T cells, B-cell-depleted T cells, or PBMCs.

CDR1 and CDR2 (germline): LNHDA, SQIVND (reference sequence). The CDR3 sequence is 19 residues long. Under the authors' procedure: Amplification of reference gene primers provided the estimated nucleated cell counts. Repertoires were generated with immunoSEQ multiplex PCR, while TCRdb's copy carries only in-frame clones and drops some. The DNA was the basis for D and trimming; V, J and clone size are from that table. The sample lists 150,000 to 200,000 clones; about four fifths were seen once. The sequenced material came from peripheral blood. The receptor was derived from a woman older than 75 with COVID-19, enrolled during active disease. V gene TRBV19 combines with J gene TRBJ2-7; 12 nucleotides line up with TRBD1. CDR3 DNA sequence: TGTGCCAGTAGTATGGGGACAGGGGGCCTTACGTCCATGGAAAACGTACTCCATTTC. This encodes CASSMGTGGLTSMENVLHF.